This T cell receptor beta chain was captured in a study of shared clonotypes between healthy human individuals (dated by TCRdb to the early 2020s). In the study overall: The cohort comprised two women and a few men aged 18 to 49 years. For each donor, three plates each were used for CD4 naive and CD4 memory, two plates were used for CD8 naive, and one plate was used for CD8 memory. Blood TCR repertoires of several healthy adults were deeply sequenced to estimate repertoire size and the extent of clonotype sharing between individuals. Different laboratories and diverse techniques were used to prepare libraries and sequence TCR repertoires, to increase sequencing depth and limit assay-specific biases. Each donor's leukapheresis produced roughly between roughly 0.9 and 8.9 billion PBMCs.

Using the deep immunoSEQ assay, TCR CDR3 regions were amplified from genomic DNA by multiplex PCR. Extracted genomic DNA from each cell subset was distributed evenly across all wells of several immunoSEQ 96-well plates, and each plate was treated as a replicate. For sorted subsets, each replicate PCR was loaded with about 0.2 ug genomic DNA, equivalent to 32,000 or so T cell genomes. The purified libraries were quantified using a Qubit 3.0 fluorometer, sized with a Bioanalyzer 2100, and then quantified again using the KAPA Library Quantification kit. A separate single-read 150-cycle Illumina NextSeq 550 flow cell was used to sequence each immunoSEQ 96-well plate. Processing in the source paper ran as follows. The immunoSEQ output contained only junctional sequences without quality scores, so filtering could not match that applied to full-length reads. To assign V/J genes and CDR3, sequences were annotated against IMGT germline references using PyIR, a Python wrapper for IgBLAST v1.9. Reads with weak V/J assignments (E-value above 1e-6), missing CDR3, stop codons, out-of-frame junctions, or ambiguous translated residues were removed. V3J clonotypes were defined by identical inferred V gene, J gene, and CDR3 amino acid sequence. Percentage overlap between repertoires was computed as shared unique clonotypes divided by the size of the smaller repertoire. Three approaches were used to assess repertoire richness: RTK rarefaction, the Chao1 estimator, and Recon v2.1 estimates of unobserved clonotypes. OLGA was used to compute generation probabilities for all TCRbeta clonotypes that the gDNA method yielded from a few donors. Drawn from immuneACCESS, this table holds only the in-frame rearrangements with V and J called that TCRdb kept. Clones are partly lost; checked studies trace under half to an unresolved V gene and leave the rest unexplained. Clone size and the V and J calls come from that table; the DNA yielded D and trimming. In this sample the table shows 90,000 to 150,000 clones, 68% of which occur a single time. The ten biggest clones cover 24% of the sample.

Comment on this clone: There is no known antigen for this receptor. The sample holds no much larger clone one base away, and base qualities are not on file.

From V the trimming removes 4 bases and from J it removes 4 bases, while the gene matches leave 7 bases of the junction unaccounted for. Looking up the germline V gene (reference sequence) yields CDR1 MNHNY and CDR2 SVGAGI. Taken from cysteine to phenylalanine, the CDR3 has 14 residues. The CDR3 DNA has 42 bases and is translated from base 1. The donors were healthy, HIV-negative adults who had no recently reported acute infections or vaccinations. Only Caucasian adults living in Nashville, Tennessee, USA were represented among the donors. The CD8 memory samples were a combination of magnetically selected CD45RO+ cells and CCR7-negative CD45RA+ effector memory (TemRA) cells. After blood collection by leukapheresis, PBMCs were isolated using Ficoll-Histopaque density gradient centrifugation and then cryopreserved in the vapor phase of liquid nitrogen. Analytical flow cytometry was used to check the purity and quantity of every magnetically sorted T cell population. Genomic DNA was isolated from every sorted fraction and measured by UV absorbance on a Nanodrop 2000c.

Broad study findings and their caveats: Estimated clonotype richness was generally larger for naive than for memory subsets. Sampling was limited to blood, and TCR repertoires in tissue likely differ from TCR repertoires in blood. When four donors were compared, the shared fraction of clonotypes was about 5% for naive CD4, roughly 3.3% for naive CD8, more than 2% for memory CD4, and 0.3% to 0.5% for memory CD8. The small number of donors limited the genetic and exposure-history diversity represented. Compared with non-shared clonotypes, clonotypes shared by all four sorted-subset donors had higher generation probabilities. Rarefaction of sorted-subset datasets indicated incomplete sequencing despite the large sequencing depth. Based on pairwise subsampling, the degree of clonotype sharing among donors was expected to be affected by sequencing depth.

The chain is encoded by TRBV6-6 joined to TRBJ2-7; the central 7 bases match TRBD2. This clonotype was sampled from a woman in her 30s in good health. The sequenced sample was memory CD8+ T cells sorted from blood. This sample's cell subset or site label indicates: CD45RO+ cells pooled with CCR7-negative TemRA cells. The CDR3 sequence is CASSSRLAVYEQYF. In nucleotides, the sequence is TGTGCCAGCAGTTCACGGCTAGCGGTATACGAGCAGTACTTC.